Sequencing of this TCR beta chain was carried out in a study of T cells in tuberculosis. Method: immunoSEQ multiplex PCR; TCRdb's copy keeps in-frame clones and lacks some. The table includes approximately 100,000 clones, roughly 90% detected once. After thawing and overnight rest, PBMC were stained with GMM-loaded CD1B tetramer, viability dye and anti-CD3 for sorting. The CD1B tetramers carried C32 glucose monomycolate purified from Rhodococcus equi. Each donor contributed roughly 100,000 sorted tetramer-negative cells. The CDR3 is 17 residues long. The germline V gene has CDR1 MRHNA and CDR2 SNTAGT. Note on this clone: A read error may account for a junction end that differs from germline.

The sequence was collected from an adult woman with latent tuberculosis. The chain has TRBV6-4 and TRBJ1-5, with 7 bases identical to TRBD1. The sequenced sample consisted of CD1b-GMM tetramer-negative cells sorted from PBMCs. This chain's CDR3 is CVSSDRDSAVHNQPQHF. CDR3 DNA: TGTGTCAGCAGTGACCGGGACAGCGCAGTACACAATCAGCCCCAGCATTTT.